This T cell receptor beta chain stems from a study of cytomegalovirus exposure and HLA in healthy donors (dated by TCRdb to between 2016 and 2019). About the study as a whole: According to a later analysis, the 120 or so validation repertoires were produced on the same platform as the 600 to 850 repertoires of the first cohort. The aim of the study was to test whether cataloging public T cell receptors could identify signatures of past pathogen exposure. In addition to the first cohort of 650 to 750 subjects, a separate validation cohort of 120 different subjects was used. To predict cytomegalovirus infection status, the study brought together high-throughput TCR immunosequencing, statistical association of individual TCRs with disease status, and machine learning. What the research found in general, with its limitations: It was suggested by the authors that the approach could potentially be generalized to other disease states and immunological phenotypes. Three of the identified cytomegalovirus-associated TCR beta chains were confirmed in vitro to be specific for cytomegalovirus antigens. Cytomegalovirus status was reported to be diagnosed by the classifier with high specificity and sensitivity in both the original and validation cohorts. The study gave a list of about 170 TCR beta chains associated with cytomegalovirus. The validation cohort had no HLA typing available for a later analysis, so co-occurrence within that cohort was assessed over all 120 or so repertoires. A later analysis found that TCRs clustered in the first cohort also tended to co-occur in the 120 validation repertoires, with just under 95% of cluster scores above 0. Most TCR sequences were observed very rarely across donors, whereas some public TCRs were present in many individuals.

From the cysteine up to the phenylalanine, the CDR3 has a length of 13 residues. Only the CDR3 region is kept as DNA, spanning 39 bases read in frame from base 1. V loses 2 bases of germline sequence and J loses 3 bases, and the interval between the two ends is 5 bases. From the germline V gene, CDR1 is MNHEY and CDR2 is SVGAGI. Separate from the roughly 700-subject first cohort, the validation cohort of about 120 subjects was the group to which the donors belonged. Library preparation employed the immunoSEQ multiplex PCR assay. The original methods were these. A statistical classification framework was developed to diagnose cytomegalovirus status using the catalog of TCR beta chain sequences. TCRdb obtained this table from immuneACCESS and retained in-frame rearrangements with V and J assigned. These tables miss some clones; where compared with another copy, unresolved V genes account for less than half of the shortfall, and the remainder is unexplained. Clone size and V and J calls were adopted from that table, with D and trimming inferred from the DNA. The sample table shows under 400,000 clones, and 80% to 90% are seen once. The ten top clones hold approximately 0.8% of the sample.

This clone has more than one count but fewer than ten. Its antigen is unknown. Qualities for individual bases were not recorded, and no much larger clone is one base off. The sequence came from a woman younger than 30 in good health and CMV-seronegative. The V gene is TRBV6-5 and the J gene is TRBJ1-5; a confident D gene designation cannot be given. Sequenced sample: PBMCs. The CDR3 reads as follows: CASSYTNNQPQHF. The DNA is TGTGCCAGCAGTTACACTAACAATCAGCCCCAGCATTTT.